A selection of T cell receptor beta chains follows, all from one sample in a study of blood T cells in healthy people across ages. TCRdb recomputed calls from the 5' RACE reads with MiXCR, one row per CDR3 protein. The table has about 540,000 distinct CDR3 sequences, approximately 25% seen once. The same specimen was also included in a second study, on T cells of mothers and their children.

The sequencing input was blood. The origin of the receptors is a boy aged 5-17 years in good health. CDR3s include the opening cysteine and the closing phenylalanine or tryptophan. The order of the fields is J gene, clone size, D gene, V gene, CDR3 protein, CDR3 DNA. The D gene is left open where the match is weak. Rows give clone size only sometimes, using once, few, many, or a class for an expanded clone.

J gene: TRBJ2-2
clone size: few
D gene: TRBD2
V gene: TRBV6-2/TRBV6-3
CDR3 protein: CASSYLRTSGITGELFF
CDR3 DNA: TGTGCCAGCAGTTACCTCCGAACTAGCGGAATTACCGGGGAGCTGTTTTTT

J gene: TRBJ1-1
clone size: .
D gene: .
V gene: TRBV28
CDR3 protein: CASSTGPEAFF
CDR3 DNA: TGTGCCAGCAGTACCGGTCCCGAAGCTTTCTTT

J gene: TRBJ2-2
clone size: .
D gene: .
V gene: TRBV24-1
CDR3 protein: CATSDSLTGELFF
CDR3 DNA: TGTGCCACCAGTGACAGCCTGACCGGGGAGCTGTTTTTT

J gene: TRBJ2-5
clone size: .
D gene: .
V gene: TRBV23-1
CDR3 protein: CASRGALVETQYF
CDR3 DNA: TGCGCCAGCAGGGGGGCTTTGGTAGAGACCCAGTACTTC

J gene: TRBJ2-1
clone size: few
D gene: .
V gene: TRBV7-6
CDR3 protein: CASSLMRLAEQFF
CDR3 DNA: TGTGCCAGCAGCCTCATGAGGCTGGCGGAGCAGTTCTTC

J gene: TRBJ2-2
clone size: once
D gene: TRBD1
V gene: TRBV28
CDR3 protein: CASRQGQGWTGELFF
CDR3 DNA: TGTGCCAGCAGACAAGGACAGGGATGGACCGGGGAGCTGTTTTTT

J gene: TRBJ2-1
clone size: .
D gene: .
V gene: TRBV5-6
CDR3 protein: CASSYDLGGGRINEQFF
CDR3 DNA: TGTGCCAGCAGCTATGACTTGGGAGGAGGTCGTATCAATGAGCAGTTCTTC

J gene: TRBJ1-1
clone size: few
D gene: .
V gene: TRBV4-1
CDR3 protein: CASSQVLGGPRRNTEAFF
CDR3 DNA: TGCGCCAGCAGCCAAGTTCTAGGAGGACCAAGGAGGAACACTGAAGCTTTCTTT

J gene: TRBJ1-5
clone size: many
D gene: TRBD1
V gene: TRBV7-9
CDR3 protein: CASSPGQGNNQPQHF
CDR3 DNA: TGTGCCAGCAGCCCCGGACAGGGGAACAATCAGCCCCAGCATTTT

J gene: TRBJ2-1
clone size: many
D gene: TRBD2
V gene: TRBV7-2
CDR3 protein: CASSSTSGQYNEQFF
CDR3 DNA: TGTGCCAGCAGCTCGACTAGCGGGCAATACAATGAGCAGTTCTTC

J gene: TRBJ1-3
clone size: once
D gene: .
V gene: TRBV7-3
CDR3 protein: CASSHGGVGNTIYF
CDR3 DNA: TGTGCCAGCAGCCATGGGGGAGTCGGAAACACCATATATTTT

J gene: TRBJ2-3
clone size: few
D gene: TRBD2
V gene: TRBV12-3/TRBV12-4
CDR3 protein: CASRILGRGATDTQYF
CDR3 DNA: TGTGCCAGCAGGATCCTCGGGCGGGGGGCCACAGATACGCAGTATTTT

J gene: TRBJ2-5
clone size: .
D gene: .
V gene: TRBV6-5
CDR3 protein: CASIRTVTVRQSVETQYF
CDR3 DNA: TGTGCCAGCATTAGGACAGTCACCGTGAGACAGTCGGTAGAGACCCAGTACTTC

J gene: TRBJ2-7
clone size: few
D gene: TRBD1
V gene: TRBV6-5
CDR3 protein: CASSRQGGAYEQYF
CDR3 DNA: TGTGCCAGCAGTCGACAGGGGGGGGCCTACGAGCAGTACTTC

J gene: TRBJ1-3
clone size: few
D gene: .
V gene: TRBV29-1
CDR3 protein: CSVEGNGGASGNTIYF
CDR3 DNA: TGCAGCGTTGAGGGGAATGGGGGCGCCTCTGGAAACACCATATATTTT

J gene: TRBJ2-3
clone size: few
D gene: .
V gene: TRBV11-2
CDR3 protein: CASSLDMWGADTDTRYF
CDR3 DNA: TGTGCCAGCAGCTTAGATATGTGGGGGGCTGACACAGATACGCGGTATTTT

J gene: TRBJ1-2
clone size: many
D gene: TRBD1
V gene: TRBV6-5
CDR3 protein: CASSYSSGTGGLGYTF
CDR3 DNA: TGTGCCAGCAGTTACTCATCCGGGACAGGGGGCCTCGGCTACACCTTC

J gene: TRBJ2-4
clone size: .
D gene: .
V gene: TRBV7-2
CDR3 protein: CASTEQQGLENIQYF
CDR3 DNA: TGTGCCAGCACCGAACAACAGGGATTGGAAAACATTCAGTACTTC

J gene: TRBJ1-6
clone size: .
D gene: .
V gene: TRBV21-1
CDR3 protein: CASSTGGDRSPYSPLHF
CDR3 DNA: TGTGCCAGCAGCACCGGCGGGGACAGGAGCCCTTATTCACCCCTCCACTTT

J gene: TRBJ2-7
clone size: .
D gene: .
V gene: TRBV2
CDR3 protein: CASSEWEVSYEQYF
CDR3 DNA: TGTGCCAGCAGTGAATGGGAGGTCTCCTACGAGCAGTACTTC

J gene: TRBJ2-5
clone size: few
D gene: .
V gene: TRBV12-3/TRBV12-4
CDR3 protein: CASSWLEETQYF
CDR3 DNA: TGTGCCAGCAGCTGGTTAGAAGAGACCCAGTACTTC

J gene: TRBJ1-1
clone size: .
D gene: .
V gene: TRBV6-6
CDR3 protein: CASSYPPTGKVMAFF
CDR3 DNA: TGTGCCAGCAGCTACCCCCCTACAGGGAAGGTTATGGCTTTCTTT

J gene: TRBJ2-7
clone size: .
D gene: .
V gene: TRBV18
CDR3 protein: CASSLSIQDSAYEQYF
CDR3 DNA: TGTGCCAGCTCACTTTCTATCCAGGACAGCGCCTACGAGCAGTACTTC

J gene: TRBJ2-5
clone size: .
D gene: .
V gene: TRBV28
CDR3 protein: CASSLRGIETQYF
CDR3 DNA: TGTGCCAGCAGTTTAAGAGGCATAGAGACCCAGTACTTC

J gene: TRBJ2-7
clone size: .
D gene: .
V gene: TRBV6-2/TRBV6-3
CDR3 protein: CASSTDSGPISYEQYF
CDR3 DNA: TGTGCCAGCAGTACCGATAGCGGACCAATTTCCTACGAGCAGTACTTC

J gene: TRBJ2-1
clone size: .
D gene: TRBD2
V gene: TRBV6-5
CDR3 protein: CASRNKAGGDEQFF
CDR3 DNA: TGTGCCAGCAGGAATAAAGCGGGGGGGGATGAGCAGTTCTTC

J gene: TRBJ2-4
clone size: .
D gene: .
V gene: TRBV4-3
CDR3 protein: CASSQDGLGNIQYF
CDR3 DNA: TGCGCCAGCAGCCAAGATGGACTGGGAAACATTCAGTACTTC

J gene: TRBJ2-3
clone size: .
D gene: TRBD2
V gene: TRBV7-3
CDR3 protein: CASSSGASGRTDTQYF
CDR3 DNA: TGTGCCAGCTCCTCGGGGGCTAGCGGGCGCACAGATACGCAGTATTTT

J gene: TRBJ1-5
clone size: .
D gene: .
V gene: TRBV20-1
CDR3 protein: CSVTGIINQPQHF
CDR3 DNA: TGCAGTGTAACGGGGATCATAAATCAGCCCCAGCATTTT